The clone carrying this TCR beta chain was recorded many times. The antigen remains unidentified. Every patient was untreated before thyroid surgery. The data were obtained in a study of metastatic and nonmetastatic thyroid tumors. Turning to the study itself: It was across blood and tumor or nodule tissue from malignant and benign thyroid patients that repertoires were compared. Findings and caveats of the study: In both blood and tumor samples, TCR beta diversity was reported significantly higher for malignant than benign nodules.

Per the original methods: Across clinicopathological groups, CDR3 differences served as the basis for building a distant-metastasis classifier for papillary thyroid cancer. TCRdb re-clonotyped the PCR reads via MiXCR. The V and J calls reflect TCRdb's pipeline rather than the authors' work. In the table there are about 39,000 clones, around 18% of which are singletons. V lost 8 bases, J lost 0 bases, and 2 bases stayed unmatched. The CDR3 covers 14 residues. Germline CDR1 is LNHDA and CDR2 is SQIVND (reference sequence). The chain is built from TRBV19 and TRBJ2-3; 10 bases agree with TRBD1. The clonotype comes from a female donor with papillary thyroid cancer or a benign thyroid nodule (not recorded which). Some clones in this sample may be carry-over from other donors' samples. Sequenced: tumor tissue. For the CDR3, the DNA is TGTGCCAGTCGGGACAGGGGAAGCACAGATACGCAGTATTTT. This translates into CASRDRGSTDTQYF.